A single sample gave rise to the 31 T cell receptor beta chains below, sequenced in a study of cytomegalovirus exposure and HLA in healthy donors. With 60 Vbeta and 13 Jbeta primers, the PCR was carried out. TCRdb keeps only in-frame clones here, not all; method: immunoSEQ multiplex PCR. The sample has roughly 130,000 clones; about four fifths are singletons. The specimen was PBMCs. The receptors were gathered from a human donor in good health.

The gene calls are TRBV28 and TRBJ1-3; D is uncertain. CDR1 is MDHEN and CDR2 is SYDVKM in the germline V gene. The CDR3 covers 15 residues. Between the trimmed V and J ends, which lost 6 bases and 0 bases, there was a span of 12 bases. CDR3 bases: TGTGCCAGCAGCTCACAGACCTTCTCTGGAAACACCATATATTTT. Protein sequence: CASSSQTFSGNTIYF.

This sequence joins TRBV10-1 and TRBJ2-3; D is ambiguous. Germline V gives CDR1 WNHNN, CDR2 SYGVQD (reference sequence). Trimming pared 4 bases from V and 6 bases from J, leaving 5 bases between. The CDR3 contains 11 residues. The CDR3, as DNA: TGCGCCAGCAGTGGGCAGGATACGCAGTATTTT. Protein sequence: CASSGQDTQYF.

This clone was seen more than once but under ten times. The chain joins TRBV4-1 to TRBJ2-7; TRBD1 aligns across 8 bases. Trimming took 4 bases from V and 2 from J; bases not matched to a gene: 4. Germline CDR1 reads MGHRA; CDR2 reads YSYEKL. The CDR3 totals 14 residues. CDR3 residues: CASSLGQGTYEQYF. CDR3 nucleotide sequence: TGCGCCAGCAGCCTAGGACAGGGAACCTACGAGCAGTACTTC.

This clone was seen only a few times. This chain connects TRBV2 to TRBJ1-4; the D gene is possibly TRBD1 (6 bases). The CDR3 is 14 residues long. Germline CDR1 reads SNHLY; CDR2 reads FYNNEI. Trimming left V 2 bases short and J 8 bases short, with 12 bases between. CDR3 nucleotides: TGTGCCAGCAGTGAACAGGGGCGAGGGGAAAAACTGTTTTTT. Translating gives CASSEQGRGEKLFF.

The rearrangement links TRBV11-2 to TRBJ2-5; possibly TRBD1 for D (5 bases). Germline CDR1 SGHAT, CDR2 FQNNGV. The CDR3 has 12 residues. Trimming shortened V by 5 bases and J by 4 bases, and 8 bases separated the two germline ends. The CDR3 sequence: CASSITGETQYF. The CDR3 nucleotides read TGTGCCAGCAGCATTACAGGAGAGACCCAGTACTTC. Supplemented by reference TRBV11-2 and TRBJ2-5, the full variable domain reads EAGVAQSPRYKIIEKRQSVAFWCNPISGHATLYWYQQILGQGPKLLIQFQNNGVVDDSQLPKDRFSAERLKGVDSTLKIQPAKLEDSAVYLCASSITGETQYFGPGTRLLVL.

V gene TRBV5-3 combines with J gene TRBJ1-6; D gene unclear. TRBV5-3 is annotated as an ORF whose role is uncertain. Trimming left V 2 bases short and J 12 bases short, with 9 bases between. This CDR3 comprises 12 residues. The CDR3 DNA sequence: TGTGCCAGAAGCTTTGGTGGAGAACCCCTCCACTTT. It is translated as CARSFGGEPLHF.

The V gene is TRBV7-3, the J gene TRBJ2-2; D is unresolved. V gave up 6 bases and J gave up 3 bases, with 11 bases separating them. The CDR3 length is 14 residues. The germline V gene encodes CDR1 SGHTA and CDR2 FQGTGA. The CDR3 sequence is CASRAYLDTGELFF. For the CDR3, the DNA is TGTGCCAGCAGAGCTTACCTAGACACCGGGGAGCTGTTTTTT.

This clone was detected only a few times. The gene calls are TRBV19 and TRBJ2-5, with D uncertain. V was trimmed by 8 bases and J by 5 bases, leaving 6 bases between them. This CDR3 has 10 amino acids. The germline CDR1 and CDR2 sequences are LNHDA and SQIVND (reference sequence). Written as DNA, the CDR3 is TGTGCCAGTCTCGGTGAGACCCAGTACTTC. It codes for CASLGETQYF.

The CDR3 coding sequence is TGTGCCAGCTCGCCGGGCAGGACCAGGGGGACAGATACGCAGTATTTT. The encoded protein is CASSPGRTRGTDTQYF. This rearrangement joins TRBV18 to TRBJ2-3; TRBD1 matches 7 bases. The CDR3 contains 16 residues. Trimming removed 6 bases from V and 3 bases from J; junction bases left unmatched: 12. Looked up from germline, CDR1 is KGHSH and CDR2 is LQKENI.

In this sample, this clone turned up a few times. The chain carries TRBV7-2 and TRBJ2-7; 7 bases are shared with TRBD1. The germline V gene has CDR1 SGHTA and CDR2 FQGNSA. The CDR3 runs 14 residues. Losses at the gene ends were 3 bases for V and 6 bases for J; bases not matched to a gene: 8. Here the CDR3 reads CASSFGTVASEQYF. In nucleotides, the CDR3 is TGTGCCAGCAGCTTCGGGACAGTTGCCTCCGAGCAGTACTTC.

This chain's CDR3 is CASWRDTGELFF. The CDR3 nucleotides are TGTGCCAGCTGGCGGGACACCGGGGAGCTGTTTTTT. The rearrangement uses TRBV6-1 and TRBJ2-2; the D gene is possibly TRBD2 (5 bases). The CDR3 contains 12 residues. Germline V gives CDR1 MNHNS, CDR2 SASEGT. V was trimmed by 8 bases and J by 3 bases, leaving 7 bases between them.

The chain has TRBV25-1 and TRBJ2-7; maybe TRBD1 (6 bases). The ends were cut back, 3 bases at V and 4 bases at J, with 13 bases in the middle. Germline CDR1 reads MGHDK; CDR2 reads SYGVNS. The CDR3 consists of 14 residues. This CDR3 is CASSDLNQGYEQYF. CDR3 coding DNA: TGTGCCAGCAGTGACCTAAATCAGGGGTACGAGCAGTACTTC.

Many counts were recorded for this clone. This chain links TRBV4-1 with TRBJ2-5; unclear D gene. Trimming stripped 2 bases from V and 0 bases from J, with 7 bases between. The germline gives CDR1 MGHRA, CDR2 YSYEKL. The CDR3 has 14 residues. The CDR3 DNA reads TGCGCCAGCAGCCAACCAGAAGACCAAGAGACCCAGTACTTC. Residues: CASSQPEDQETQYF.

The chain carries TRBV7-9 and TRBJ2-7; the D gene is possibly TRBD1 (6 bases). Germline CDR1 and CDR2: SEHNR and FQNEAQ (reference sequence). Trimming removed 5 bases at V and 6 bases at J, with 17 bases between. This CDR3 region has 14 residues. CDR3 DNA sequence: TGTGCCAGCAGCCGAGAAAGACAGGTACGCGAGCAGTACTTC. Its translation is CASSRERQVREQYF.

This chain's CDR3 is CASSSETVETQYF. In nucleotides, the CDR3 is TGTGCCAGCAGCTCCGAGACTGTGGAGACCCAGTACTTC. The rearrangement joins TRBV5-5 to TRBJ2-5; D gene uncertain. V gave up 3 bases and J gave up 5 bases, with 11 bases separating them. There are 13 residues in the CDR3. Germline CDR1 and CDR2: SGHKS and YYEKEE (reference sequence).

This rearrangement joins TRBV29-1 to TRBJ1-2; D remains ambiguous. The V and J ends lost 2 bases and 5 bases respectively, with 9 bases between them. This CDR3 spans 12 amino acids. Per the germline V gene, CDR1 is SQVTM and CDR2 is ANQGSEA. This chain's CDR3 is CSVEQRTYGYTF. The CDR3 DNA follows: TGCAGCGTTGAACAACGTACTTATGGCTACACCTTC.

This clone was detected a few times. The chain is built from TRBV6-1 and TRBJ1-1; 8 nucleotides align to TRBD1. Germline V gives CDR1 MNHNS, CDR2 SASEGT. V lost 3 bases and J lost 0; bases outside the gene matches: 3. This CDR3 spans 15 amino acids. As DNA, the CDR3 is TGTGCCAGCAGTGACGTGACAGGGGTGAACACTGAAGCTTTCTTT. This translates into CASSDVTGVNTEAFF.

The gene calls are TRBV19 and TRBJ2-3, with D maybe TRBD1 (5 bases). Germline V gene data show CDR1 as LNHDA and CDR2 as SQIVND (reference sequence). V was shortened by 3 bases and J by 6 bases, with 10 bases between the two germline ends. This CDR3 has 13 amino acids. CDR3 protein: CASSMWSGDTQYF. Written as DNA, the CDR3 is TGTGCCAGTAGTATGTGGTCAGGGGATACGCAGTATTTT. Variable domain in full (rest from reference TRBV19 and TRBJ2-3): DGGITQSPKYLFRKEGQNVTLSCEQNLNHDAMYWYRQDPGQGLRLIYYSQIVNDFQKGDIAEGYSVSREKKESFPLTVTSAQKNPTAFYLCASSMWSGDTQYFGPGTRLTVL.

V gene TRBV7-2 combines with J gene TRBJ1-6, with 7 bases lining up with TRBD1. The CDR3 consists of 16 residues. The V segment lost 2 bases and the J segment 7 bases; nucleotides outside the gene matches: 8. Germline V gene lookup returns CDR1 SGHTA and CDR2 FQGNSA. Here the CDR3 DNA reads TGTGCCAGCAGCTTAAGGGACAGCCGGAAAAATTCACCCCTCCACTTT. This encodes CASSLRDSRKNSPLHF. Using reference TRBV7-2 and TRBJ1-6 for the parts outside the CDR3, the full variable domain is GAGVSQSPSNKVTEKGKDVELRCDPISGHTALYWYRQSLGQGLEFLIYFQGNSAPDKSGLPSDRFSAERTGGSVSTLTIQRTQQEDSAVYLCASSLRDSRKNSPLHFGNGTRLTVT.

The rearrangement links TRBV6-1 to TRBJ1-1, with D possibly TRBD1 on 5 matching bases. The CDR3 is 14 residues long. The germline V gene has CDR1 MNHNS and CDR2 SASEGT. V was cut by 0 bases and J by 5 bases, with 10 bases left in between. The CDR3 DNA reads TGTGCCAGCAGTGAAGCGGCAGGGCTGACTGAAGCTTTCTTT. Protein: CASSEAAGLTEAFF.

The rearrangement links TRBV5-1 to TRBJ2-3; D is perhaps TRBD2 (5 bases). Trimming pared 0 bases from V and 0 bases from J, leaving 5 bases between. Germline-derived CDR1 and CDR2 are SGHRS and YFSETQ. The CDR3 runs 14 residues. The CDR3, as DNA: TGCGCCAGCAGCTTGGGACTAAGCACAGATACGCAGTATTTT. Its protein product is CASSLGLSTDTQYF.

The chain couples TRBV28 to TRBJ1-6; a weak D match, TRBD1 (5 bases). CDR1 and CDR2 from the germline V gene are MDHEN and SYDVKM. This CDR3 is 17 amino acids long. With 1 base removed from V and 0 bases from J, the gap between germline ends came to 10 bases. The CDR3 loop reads CASSLLQESSYNSPLHF. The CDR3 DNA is TGTGCCAGCAGTTTATTACAGGAAAGCTCCTATAATTCACCCCTCCACTTT.

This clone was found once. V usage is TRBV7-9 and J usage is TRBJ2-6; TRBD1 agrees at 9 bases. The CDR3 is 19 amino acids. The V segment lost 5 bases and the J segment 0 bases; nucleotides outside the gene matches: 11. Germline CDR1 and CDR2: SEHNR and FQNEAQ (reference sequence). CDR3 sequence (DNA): TGTGCCAGCAGCCCAGGGACAGGGAAAACCCACTCTGGGGCCAACGTCCTGACTTTC. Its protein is CASSPGTGKTHSGANVLTF.

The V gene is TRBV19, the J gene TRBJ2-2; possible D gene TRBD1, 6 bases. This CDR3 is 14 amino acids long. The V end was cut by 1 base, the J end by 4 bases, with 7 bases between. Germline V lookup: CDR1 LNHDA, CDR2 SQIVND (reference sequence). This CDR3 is CASSIGQVTGELFF. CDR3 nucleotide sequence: TGTGCCAGTAGTATAGGACAGGTCACCGGGGAGCTGTTTTTT.

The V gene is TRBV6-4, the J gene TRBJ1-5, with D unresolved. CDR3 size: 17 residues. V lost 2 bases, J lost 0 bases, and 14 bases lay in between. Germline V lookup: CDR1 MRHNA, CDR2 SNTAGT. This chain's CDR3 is CASSDRTYLYSNQPQHF. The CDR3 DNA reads TGTGCCAGCAGTGACCGAACCTATCTTTATAGCAATCAGCCCCAGCATTTT.

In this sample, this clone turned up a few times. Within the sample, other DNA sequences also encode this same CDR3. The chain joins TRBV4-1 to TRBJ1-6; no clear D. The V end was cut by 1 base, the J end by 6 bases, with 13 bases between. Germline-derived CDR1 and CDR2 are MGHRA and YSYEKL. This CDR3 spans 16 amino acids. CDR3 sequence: CASSQVLARFNSPLHF. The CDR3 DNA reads TGCGCCAGCAGCCAAGTTCTCGCCAGGTTTAATTCACCCCTCCACTTT.

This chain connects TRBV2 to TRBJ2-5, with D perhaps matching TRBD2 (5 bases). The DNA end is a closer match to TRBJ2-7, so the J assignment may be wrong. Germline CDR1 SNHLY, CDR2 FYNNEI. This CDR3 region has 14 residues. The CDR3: CASSGIRSSYEQYF. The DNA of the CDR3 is TGTGCCAGCTCGGGAATAAGGAGCTCCTACGAGCAGTACTTC.

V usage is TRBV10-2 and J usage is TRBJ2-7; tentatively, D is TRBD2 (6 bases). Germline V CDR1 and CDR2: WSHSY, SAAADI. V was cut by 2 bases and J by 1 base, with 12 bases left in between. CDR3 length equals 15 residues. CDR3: CASSEVGGGSYEQYF. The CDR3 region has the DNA TGCGCCAGCAGTGAGGTGGGGGGAGGTTCCTACGAGCAGTACTTC.

CDR3 sequence reads: CASSPPSGNEQFF. For the CDR3, the DNA is TGTGCCAGCAGCCCCCCGTCCGGTAATGAGCAGTTCTTC. The chain couples TRBV5-4 to TRBJ2-1; D is ambiguous. Between the trimmed V and J ends, which lost 4 bases and 7 bases, there was a span of 12 bases. Germline CDR1 SGHNT, CDR2 YYREEE (reference sequence). The CDR3 length is 13 residues.

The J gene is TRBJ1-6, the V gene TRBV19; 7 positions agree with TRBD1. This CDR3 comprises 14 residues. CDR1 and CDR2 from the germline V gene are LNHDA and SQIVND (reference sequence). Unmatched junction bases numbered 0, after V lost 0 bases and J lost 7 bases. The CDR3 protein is CASSIDRGNSPLHF. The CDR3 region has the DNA TGTGCCAGTAGTATAGACAGGGGGAATTCACCCCTCCACTTT.

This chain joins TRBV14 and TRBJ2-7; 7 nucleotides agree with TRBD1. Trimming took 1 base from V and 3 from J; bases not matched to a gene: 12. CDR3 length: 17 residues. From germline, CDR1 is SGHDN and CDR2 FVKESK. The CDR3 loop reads CASSQAHRMGQNYEQYF. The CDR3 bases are TGTGCCAGCAGCCAAGCCCACCGCATGGGACAGAACTACGAGCAGTACTTC.